One and the same sample provided the 32 T cell receptor beta chains below, sequenced in a study of blood T cell repertoires in COVID-19. Using immunoSEQ multiplex PCR, the repertoire was profiled, and TCRdb retains in-frame clones only, with some absent. This table has roughly 200,000 clones, around four fifths appearing once. The sequencing sample was made of peripheral blood. The receptors come from a woman aged 40-49 years with COVID-19, enrolled during active disease.

This chain uses TRBV5-1 with TRBJ2-1, with D tentatively TRBD1 (6 bases). The CDR3 has 15 residues. Between the trimmed V and J ends, which lost 0 bases and 2 bases, there was a span of 9 bases. The V gene's germline CDR1 is SGHRS and CDR2 YFSETQ. Here the CDR3 reads CASSLVQGAYNEQFF. The CDR3 DNA sequence: TGCGCCAGCAGCTTGGTACAGGGCGCCTACAATGAGCAGTTCTTC.

The chain couples TRBV5-1 to TRBJ2-7; D is perhaps TRBD2 (7 bases). The CDR3 covers 15 residues. Trimming cost V 0 bases and J 2 bases, with 12 bases left between them. CDR1 is SGHRS, CDR2 YFSETQ, per germline. The DNA of the CDR3 is TGCGCCAGCAGCTTGGAGGGGGGGCCGGCCTACGAGCAGTACTTC. Translated, it gives CASSLEGGPAYEQYF.

This sequence joins TRBV9 and TRBJ2-4, with 8 bases fitting TRBD2. CDR1 and CDR2 from the germline V gene are SGDLS and YYNGEE. V dropped 0 bases and J dropped 0; count of bases not matched to a gene: 11. The CDR3 totals 19 residues. As DNA, the CDR3 is TGTGCCAGCAGCGTAGAGGGTAGCGGGGAGTCTCGAGCCAAAAACATTCAGTACTTC. It is translated as CASSVEGSGESRAKNIQYF.

The V gene is TRBV6-5, the J gene TRBJ1-2, with a weak D call TRBD1 (5 bases). Trimming took 6 bases from V and 9 from J, leaving 14 bases between them. Germline CDR1 is MNHEY and CDR2 is SVGAGI. This CDR3 contains 12 residues. The CDR3 here is CASSNGGERYTF. The CDR3 DNA is TGTGCCAGCAGCAATGGGGGGGAACGCTACACCTTC.

The chain is built from TRBV10-2 and TRBJ1-1; D is perhaps TRBD1 (5 bases). CDR1 and CDR2 from the germline V gene are WSHSY and SAAADI. Trimming took 2 bases from V and 7 from J, leaving 17 bases between them. This CDR3 has 15 residues. The CDR3 coding sequence is TGCGCCAGCAGTGAGCCGCTTCAGGGCGTTTATGAAGCTTTCTTT. It is translated as CASSEPLQGVYEAFF.

The rearrangement joins TRBV27 to TRBJ1-2; D possibly corresponds to TRBD1 (6 bases). CDR1 is MNHEY and CDR2 is SMNVEV in the germline V gene (reference sequence). The CDR3 extends over 15 amino acids. Trimming took off 8 bases at V and 4 bases at J, with 20 bases between the two ends. The CDR3 bases are TGTGCCAGCGCCCTAGGGGGGGCCCTTACCTATGGCTACACCTTC. As protein: CASALGGALTYGYTF.

The rearrangement joins TRBV5-8 to TRBJ2-4; 7 nucleotides match TRBD1. This CDR3 is 16 amino acids long. V was pared by 1 base and J by 1 base, with 5 bases of the junction left unmatched. The germline CDR1 and CDR2 sequences are SGHTS and YDEGEE. Here the CDR3 DNA reads TGTGCCAGCAGCTTGCGGCAGGGGGTGGCCAAAAACATTCAGTACTTC. It is translated as CASSLRQGVAKNIQYF.

This sequence joins TRBV15 and TRBJ1-6; D is possibly TRBD1 (6 bases). Trimming took off 5 bases at V and 4 bases at J, with 18 bases between the two ends. The CDR3 runs 17 residues. In germline, CDR1 is LNHNV, CDR2 YYDKDF (reference sequence). CDR3 sequence (DNA): TGTGCCACCAGCTCTTCGGACAGAGCCCTTTATAATTCACCCCTCCACTTT. It translates to CATSSSDRALYNSPLHF. The full variable domain, in which reference TRBV15 and TRBJ1-6 provide the parts outside the CDR3, is DAMVIQNPRYQVTQFGKPVTLSCSQTLNHNVMYWYQQKSSQAPKLLFHYYDKDFNNEADTPDNFQSRRPNTSFCFLDIRSPGLGDTAMYLCATSSSDRALYNSPLHFGNGTRLTVT.

This chain uses TRBV9 with TRBJ2-5, with a tentative D call TRBD1 (6 bases). Trimming left V 4 bases short and J 5 bases short, with 15 bases between. The CDR3 extends over 14 amino acids. From germline, CDR1 is SGDLS and CDR2 YYNGEE. The CDR3 reads CASSTPGVGETQYF. In nucleotides, the CDR3 is TGTGCCAGCAGCACACCAGGGGTAGGGGAGACCCAGTACTTC.

This rearrangement joins TRBV6-5 to TRBJ1-2; possibly TRBD1 for D (5 bases). In germline, CDR1 is MNHEY, CDR2 SVGAGI. V dropped 6 bases and J dropped 2 bases, with 16 bases sitting between them. CDR3 length: 15 amino acids. Here the CDR3 DNA reads TGTGCCAGCAGGTTGGGGGTCGGGGGAAACTATGGCTACACCTTC. It yields the protein CASRLGVGGNYGYTF.

This clone occurred a few times. The V gene is TRBV9, the J gene TRBJ1-1; D remains unclear. The germline V gene has CDR1 SGDLS and CDR2 YYNGEE. CDR3 length: 14 amino acids. V was clipped by 0 bases and J by 6 bases, with 12 bases between them. CDR3 sequence (DNA): TGTGCCAGCAGCGTAGCCCTCGGGGTTGCTGAAGCTTTCTTT. Its translation is CASSVALGVAEAFF.

The V gene is TRBV18, the J gene TRBJ2-7; tentative D call: TRBD2 (5 bases). The CDR3 is 12 amino acids. Germline V gene sequence: CDR1 KGHSH, CDR2 LQKENI. V lost 8 bases to trimming and J lost 1 base, with 9 bases between them. CDR3 bases: TGTGCCAGCACCGGGGAATCCTACGAGCAGTACTTC. It yields the protein CASTGESYEQYF.

The gene calls are TRBV6-5 and TRBJ2-1, with TRBD2 matching 7 bases. In germline, CDR1 is MNHEY, CDR2 SVGAGI. V dropped 5 bases and J dropped 9; count of bases not matched to a gene: 13. The CDR3 is 15 amino acids. The CDR3 protein is CASSPRDYQLPEQFF. The CDR3 nucleotides read TGTGCCAGCAGTCCACGGGACTACCAACTTCCTGAGCAGTTCTTC.

J is TRBJ1-2 and V is TRBV5-1, with TRBD1 matching 7 bases. The CDR3 has 16 residues. J gave up 0 bases and V 5 bases, and 10 bases lay outside the gene matches. In germline, CDR1 is SGHRS, CDR2 YFSETQ. Here the CDR3 reads CASSLTVGQANYGYTF. As DNA, the CDR3 is TGCGCCAGCAGTCTTACCGTCGGACAGGCTAACTATGGCTACACCTTC.

This chain uses TRBV7-9 with TRBJ2-7; possibly TRBD1 for D (6 bases). From germline, CDR1 is SEHNR and CDR2 FQNEAQ (reference sequence). The V and J ends lost 4 bases and 1 base respectively, with 20 bases between them. CDR3 size: 17 residues. This CDR3 reads CASSSAVHRVRSYEQYF. The DNA of the CDR3 is TGTGCCAGCAGCTCCGCCGTACACAGGGTCAGGTCCTACGAGCAGTACTTC.

This sequence joins TRBV12-3 or TRBV12-4 and TRBJ1-5, with D tentatively TRBD1 (5 bases). The CDR3 consists of 12 residues. V lost 10 bases and J 7 bases, leaving 14 bases between the germline ends. The CDR3 coding sequence is TGTGCCATACGAAGGGGTAAGCAGCCCCAGCATTTT. Translation gives CAIRRGKQPQHF.

In this sample, this clone turned up a few times. The V call is TRBV14, the J call TRBJ1-4; 7 nucleotides agree with TRBD1. CDR3 size: 15 residues. The germline V gene encodes CDR1 SGHDN and CDR2 FVKESK. The junction had 5 bases not matched to a gene; V was cut back by 4 bases and J by 3 bases. In nucleotides, the CDR3 is TGTGCCAGCAGCCCAGGGACAGTAGCTAATGAAAAACTGTTTTTT. Its translation is CASSPGTVANEKLFF.

Points on this clone: Other DNA sequences within the sample encode an identical CDR3. The rearrangement joins TRBV12-3 or TRBV12-4 to TRBJ1-2; 7 positions agree with TRBD1. The CDR3 runs to 13 residues. Trimming took 3 bases from V and 4 from J; bases not matched to a gene: 2. In DNA, the CDR3 is TGTGCCAGCAGTTTGCAGGGGGGCTATGGCTACACCTTC. Its translation is CASSLQGGYGYTF.

This clone was detected only a few times. The J gene is TRBJ1-1, the V gene TRBV2; TRBD1 matches 7 bases. CDR1 and CDR2 (germline): SNHLY, FYNNEI. The trim removed 3 bases at V and 7 bases at J, leaving 11 bases unmatched. This CDR3 comprises 15 residues. The CDR3, as DNA: TGTGCCAGCAGTGAGGTGAGGGGGCCCGTCCATGAAGCTTTCTTT. It yields the protein CASSEVRGPVHEAFF.

The chain joins TRBV2 to TRBJ1-4, with D perhaps TRBD1 (6 bases). Germline V gives CDR1 SNHLY, CDR2 FYNNEI. The CDR3 contains 15 residues. V was trimmed by 7 bases and J by 3 bases, leaving 15 bases between them. This CDR3 reads CASTPGGRANEKLFF. CDR3 DNA: TGTGCCAGCACCCCCGGGGGGCGGGCTAATGAAAAACTGTTTTTT. Complete variable domain (other parts from reference TRBV2 and TRBJ1-4): EPEVTQTPSHQVTQMGQEVILRCVPISNHLYFYWYRQILGQKVEFLVSFYNNEISEKSEIFDDQFSVERPDGSNFTLKIRSTKLEDSAMYFCASTPGGRANEKLFFGSGTQLSVL.

The rearrangement joins TRBV4-1 to TRBJ2-7; 7 positions agree with TRBD1. The CDR3 sequence is 15 residues long. Germline V CDR1 and CDR2: MGHRA, YSYEKL. With 1 base clipped from V and 4 bases from J, the junction kept 7 bases outside the gene matches. CDR3 nucleotide sequence: TGCGCCAGCAGCCAAGTCTACGGGACAGTTTACGAGCAGTACTTC. As protein: CASSQVYGTVYEQYF.

This clone was observed once. This rearrangement joins TRBV4-2 to TRBJ1-3, with 10 bases lining up with TRBD1. J lost 1 base, V lost 5 bases, and 8 bases had no gene match. Germline assignment: CDR1 LGHNA and CDR2 YNFKEQ. The CDR3 length is 17 residues. The CDR3 region has the DNA TGTGCCAGCAGCAGTCGGACAGGGGGTCTATCTGGAAACACCATATATTTT. It is translated as CASSSRTGGLSGNTIYF.

Notes on this clone: Different DNA sequences within this sample yield the same CDR3. The V and J genes are TRBV27 and TRBJ1-1; 11 bases map to TRBD1. J was trimmed by 0 bases and V by 3 bases; bases with no gene match: 0. The length of the CDR3 is 15 residues. Germline assignment: CDR1 MNHEY and CDR2 SMNVEV (reference sequence). The chain's CDR3 is CASSLDRGLNTEAFF. The CDR3, as DNA: TGTGCCAGCAGTTTGGACAGGGGGCTGAACACTGAAGCTTTCTTT.

The gene calls are TRBV4-2 and TRBJ1-1, with a tentative D call TRBD1 (6 bases). CDR1 LGHNA and CDR2 YNFKEQ come from the germline V gene. Trimming cost V 0 bases and J 1 base, with 15 bases left between them. This CDR3 has 17 amino acids. The CDR3 is CASSQDPAGVGNTEAFF. CDR3 DNA: TGTGCCAGCAGCCAAGATCCTGCAGGGGTGGGGAACACTGAAGCTTTCTTT.

As regards this clone: Different DNA sequences within this sample yield the same CDR3. This sequence joins TRBV3-1 (or the pseudogene TRBV3-2) and TRBJ2-1, with 11 bases that match TRBD2. There are 15 residues in the CDR3. J was trimmed by 4 bases and V by 4 bases; bases with no gene match: 3. Germline V gene sequence: CDR1 LGHDT, CDR2 YNNKEL (reference sequence). CDR3 in DNA: TGTGCCAGCAGCCCGACTAGCGGGGCGTACAATGAGCAGTTCTTC. Its translation: CASSPTSGAYNEQFF.

In its sample, this clone was seen once. The CDR3 nucleotides read TGTGCCAGCACCCCGGGGGATTCACCCCTCCACTTT. This sequence encodes CASTPGDSPLHF. V gene TRBV6-5 combines with J gene TRBJ1-6, with D possibly matching TRBD1 (5 bases). CDR1 is MNHEY and CDR2 is SVGAGI in the germline V gene. There are 12 residues in the CDR3. Trimming pared 7 bases from V and 8 bases from J, leaving 9 bases between.

The chain uses TRBV24-1 and TRBJ2-5; TRBD1 is a possible D gene (6 bases). V shed 4 bases and J shed 5 bases, with 13 bases lying between them. CDR1 and CDR2 from the germline V gene are KGHDR and SFDVKD. The CDR3 has 14 residues. CDR3 coding DNA: TGTGCCACCAGTGACCCCAAGGGGGTGGAGACCCAGTACTTC. Its protein product is CATSDPKGVETQYF.

This rearrangement joins TRBV18 to TRBJ2-4, with D unresolved. V was trimmed by 2 bases and J by 0 bases, leaving 11 bases between them. This CDR3 spans 16 amino acids. In germline, CDR1 is KGHSH, CDR2 LQKENI. Here the CDR3 DNA reads TGTGCCAGCTCACCAGCTAGATCGGTAGCCAAAAACATTCAGTACTTC. Protein: CASSPARSVAKNIQYF. Full variable domain (rest looked up from reference TRBV18 and TRBJ2-4): NAGVMQNPRHLVRRRGQEARLRCSPMKGHSHVYWYRQLPEEGLKFMVYLQKENIIDESGMPKERFSAEFPKEGPSILRIQQVVRGDSAAYFCASSPARSVAKNIQYFGAGTRLSVL.

The gene calls are TRBV27 and TRBJ1-4, with a weak D call TRBD1 (5 bases). Germline V gene lookup returns CDR1 MNHEY and CDR2 SMNVEV (reference sequence). The V end lost 7 bases, the J end lost 5 bases, and 14 bases lay between the germline ends. There are 14 residues in the CDR3. The CDR3 DNA sequence: TGTGCCAGCACCGAGACAGATCCGAATGAAAAACTGTTTTTT. Its protein product is CASTETDPNEKLFF.

The chain is built from TRBV27 and TRBJ1-2; weak D call: TRBD1 (5 bases). V dropped 6 bases and J dropped 0 bases, with 14 bases sitting between them. CDR1 and CDR2 (germline): MNHEY, SMNVEV (reference sequence). The CDR3 consists of 15 residues. The CDR3 loop is CASRPGPTANYGYTF. The CDR3 coding sequence is TGTGCCAGCAGACCTGGACCGACAGCTAACTATGGCTACACCTTC.

The V and J genes are TRBV4-1 and TRBJ2-5; 11 nucleotides line up with TRBD2. The CDR3 has 15 residues. Trimming at V came to 7 bases and at J to 5 bases, leaving 9 bases not matched to a gene. CDR1 is MGHRA and CDR2 is YSYEKL in the germline V gene. CDR3 residues: CASTLAGGPEETQYF. The CDR3, as DNA: TGCGCCAGCACCTTAGCGGGAGGGCCTGAGGAGACCCAGTACTTC.

The chain recombines TRBV9 with TRBJ1-2, with no clear D. Germline V gene lookup returns CDR1 SGDLS and CDR2 YYNGEE. V was clipped by 0 bases and J by 12 bases, with 24 bases between them. This CDR3 is built from 16 residues. The CDR3 DNA is TGTGCCAGCAGCGTAGGAGGGCAGTACACTGCGCCTGTGGACACCTTC. Amino acid sequence: CASSVGGQYTAPVDTF.